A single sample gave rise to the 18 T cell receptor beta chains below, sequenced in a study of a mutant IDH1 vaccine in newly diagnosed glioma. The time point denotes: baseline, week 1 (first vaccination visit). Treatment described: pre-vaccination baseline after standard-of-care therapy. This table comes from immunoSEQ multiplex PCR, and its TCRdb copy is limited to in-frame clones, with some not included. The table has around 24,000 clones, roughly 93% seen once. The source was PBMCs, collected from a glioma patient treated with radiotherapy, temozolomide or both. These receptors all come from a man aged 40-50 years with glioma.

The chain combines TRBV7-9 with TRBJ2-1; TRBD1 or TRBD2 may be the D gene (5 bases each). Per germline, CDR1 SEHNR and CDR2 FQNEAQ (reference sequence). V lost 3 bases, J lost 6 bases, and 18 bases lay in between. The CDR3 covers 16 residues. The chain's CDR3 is CASSFAGDGAVNEQFF. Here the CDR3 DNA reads TGTGCCAGCAGCTTCGCAGGCGACGGGGCGGTCAATGAGCAGTTCTTC. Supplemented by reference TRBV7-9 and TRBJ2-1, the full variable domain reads DTGVSQNPRHKITKRGQNVTFRCDPISEHNRLYWYRQTLGQGPEFLTYFQNEAQLEKSRLLSDRFSAERPKGSFSTLEIQRTEQGDSAMYLCASSFAGDGAVNEQFFGPGTRLTVL.

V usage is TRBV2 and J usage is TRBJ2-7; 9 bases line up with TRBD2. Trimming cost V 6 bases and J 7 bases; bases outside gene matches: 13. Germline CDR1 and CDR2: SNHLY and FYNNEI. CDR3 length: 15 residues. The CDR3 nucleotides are TGTGCCAGCAGGATGGCTTCTAGCGGGACTAAAGAGCAGTACTTC. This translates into CASRMASSGTKEQYF.

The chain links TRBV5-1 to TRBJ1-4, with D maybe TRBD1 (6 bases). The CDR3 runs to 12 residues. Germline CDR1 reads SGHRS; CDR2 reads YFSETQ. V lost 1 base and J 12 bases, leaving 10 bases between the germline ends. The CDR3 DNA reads TGCGCCAGCAGCTTGCGTAACAGGGAACTGTTTTTT. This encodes CASSLRNRELFF.

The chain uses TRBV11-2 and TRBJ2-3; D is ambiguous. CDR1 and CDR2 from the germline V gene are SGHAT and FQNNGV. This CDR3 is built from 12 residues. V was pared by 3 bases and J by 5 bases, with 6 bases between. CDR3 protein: CASSFFKDTQYF. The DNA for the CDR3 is TGTGCCAGCAGCTTTTTCAAAGATACGCAGTATTTT. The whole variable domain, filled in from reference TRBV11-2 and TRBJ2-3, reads EAGVAQSPRYKIIEKRQSVAFWCNPISGHATLYWYQQILGQGPKLLIQFQNNGVVDDSQLPKDRFSAERLKGVDSTLKIQPAKLEDSAVYLCASSFFKDTQYFGPGTRLTVL.

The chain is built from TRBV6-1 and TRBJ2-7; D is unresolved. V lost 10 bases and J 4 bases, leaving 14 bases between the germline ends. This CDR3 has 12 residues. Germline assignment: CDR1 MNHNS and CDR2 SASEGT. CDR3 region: CANGAGFYEQYF. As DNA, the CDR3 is TGTGCCAACGGCGCCGGGTTTTACGAGCAGTACTTC.

CDR3 sequence (DNA): TGTGCCAGTAGTCCGCGGACTAGCGGGGCGTACGAGCAGTACTTC. Its protein product is CASSPRTSGAYEQYF. The J gene is TRBJ2-7, the V gene TRBV19; the match to TRBD2 covers 12 bases. Germline V gene data show CDR1 as LNHDA and CDR2 as SQIVND (reference sequence). V lost 5 bases, J lost 4 bases, and 6 bases stayed unmatched. The CDR3 consists of 15 residues.

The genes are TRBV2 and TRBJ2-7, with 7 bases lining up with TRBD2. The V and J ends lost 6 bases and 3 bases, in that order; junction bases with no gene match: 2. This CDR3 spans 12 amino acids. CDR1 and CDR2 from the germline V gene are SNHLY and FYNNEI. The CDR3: CASRGGDYEQYF. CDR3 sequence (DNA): TGTGCCAGCAGGGGGGGGGACTACGAGCAGTACTTC. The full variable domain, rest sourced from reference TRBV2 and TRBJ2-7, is EPEVTQTPSHQVTQMGQEVILRCVPISNHLYFYWYRQILGQKVEFLVSFYNNEISEKSEIFDDQFSVERPDGSNFTLKIRSTKLEDSAMYFCASRGGDYEQYFGPGTRLTVT.

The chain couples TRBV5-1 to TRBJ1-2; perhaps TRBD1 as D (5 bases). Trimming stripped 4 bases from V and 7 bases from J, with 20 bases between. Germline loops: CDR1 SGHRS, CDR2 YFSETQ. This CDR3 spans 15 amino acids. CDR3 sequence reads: CASSQGGRQSGGYTF. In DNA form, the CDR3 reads TGCGCCAGCAGCCAGGGCGGTCGGCAAAGCGGTGGCTACACCTTC.

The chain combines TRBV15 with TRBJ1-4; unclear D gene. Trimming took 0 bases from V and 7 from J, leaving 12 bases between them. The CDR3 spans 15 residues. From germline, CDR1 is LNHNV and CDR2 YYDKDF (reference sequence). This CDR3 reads CATSRDPLAGEKLFF. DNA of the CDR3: TGTGCCACCAGCAGAGATCCCCTTGCCGGTGAAAAACTGTTTTTT.

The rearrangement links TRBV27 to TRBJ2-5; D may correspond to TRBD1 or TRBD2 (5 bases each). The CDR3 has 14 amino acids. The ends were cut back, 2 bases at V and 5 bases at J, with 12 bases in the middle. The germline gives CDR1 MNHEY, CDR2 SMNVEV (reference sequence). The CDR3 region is CASSLVGEWETQYF. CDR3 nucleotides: TGTGCCAGCAGTTTAGTAGGGGAGTGGGAGACCCAGTACTTC.

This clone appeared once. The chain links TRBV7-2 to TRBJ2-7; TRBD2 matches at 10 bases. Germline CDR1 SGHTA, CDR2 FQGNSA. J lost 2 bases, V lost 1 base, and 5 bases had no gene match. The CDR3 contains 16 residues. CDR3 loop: CASSLDSGGTTYEQYF. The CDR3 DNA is TGTGCCAGCAGCTTAGATAGCGGGGGGACCACCTACGAGCAGTACTTC.

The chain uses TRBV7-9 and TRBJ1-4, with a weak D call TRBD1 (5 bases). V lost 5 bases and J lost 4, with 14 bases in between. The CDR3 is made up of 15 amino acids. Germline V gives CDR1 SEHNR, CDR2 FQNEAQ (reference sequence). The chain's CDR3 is CASSPGSGVNEKLFF. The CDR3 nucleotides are TGTGCCAGCAGCCCCGGTTCGGGGGTTAATGAAAAACTGTTTTTT.

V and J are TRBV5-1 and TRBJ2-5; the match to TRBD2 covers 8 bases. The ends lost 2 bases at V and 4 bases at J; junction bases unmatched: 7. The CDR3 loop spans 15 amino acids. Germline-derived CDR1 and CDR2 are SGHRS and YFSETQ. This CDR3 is CASSFAGTSGETQYF. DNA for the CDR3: TGCGCCAGCAGCTTTGCCGGGACTAGTGGAGAGACCCAGTACTTC.

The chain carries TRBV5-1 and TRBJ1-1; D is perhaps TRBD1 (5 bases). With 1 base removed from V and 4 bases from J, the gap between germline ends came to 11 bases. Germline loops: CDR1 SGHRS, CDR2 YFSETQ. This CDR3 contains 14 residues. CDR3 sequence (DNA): TGCGCCAGCAGCTTGCAGGGTGCGAGCACTGAAGCTTTCTTT. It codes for CASSLQGASTEAFF. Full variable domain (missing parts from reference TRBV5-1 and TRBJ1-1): KAGVTQTPRYLIKTRGQQVTLSCSPISGHRSVSWYQQTPGQGLQFLFEYFSETQRNKGNFPGRFSGRQFSNSRSEMNVSTLELGDSALYLCASSLQGASTEAFFGQGTRLTVV.

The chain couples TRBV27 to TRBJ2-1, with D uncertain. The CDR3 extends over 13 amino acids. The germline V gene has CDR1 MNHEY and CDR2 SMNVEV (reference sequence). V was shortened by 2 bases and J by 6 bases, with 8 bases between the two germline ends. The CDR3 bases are TGTGCCAGCAGTTTAAGGCAAGGCAATGAGCAGTTCTTC. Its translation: CASSLRQGNEQFF.

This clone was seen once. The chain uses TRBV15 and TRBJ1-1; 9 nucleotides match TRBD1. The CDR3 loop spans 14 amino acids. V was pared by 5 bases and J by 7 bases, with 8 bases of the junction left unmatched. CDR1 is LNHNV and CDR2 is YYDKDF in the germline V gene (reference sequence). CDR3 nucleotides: TGTGCCACCAGCTATGACAGGGGGTTTGATGAAGCTTTCTTT. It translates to CATSYDRGFDEAFF.

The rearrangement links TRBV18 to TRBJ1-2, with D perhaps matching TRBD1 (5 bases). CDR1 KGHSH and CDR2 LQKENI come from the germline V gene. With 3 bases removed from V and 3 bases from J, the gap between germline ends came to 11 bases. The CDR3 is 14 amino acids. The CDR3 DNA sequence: TGTGCCAGCTCACCCCGACAGAGGGACTATGGCTACACCTTC. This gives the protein CASSPRQRDYGYTF.

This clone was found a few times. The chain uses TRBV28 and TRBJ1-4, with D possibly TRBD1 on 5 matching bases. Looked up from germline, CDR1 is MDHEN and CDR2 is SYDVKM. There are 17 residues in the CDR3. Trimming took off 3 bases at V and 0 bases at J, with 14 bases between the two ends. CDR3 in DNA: TGTGCCAGCAGTTTTTTAAGGGGAGGATCAACTAATGAAAAACTGTTTTTT. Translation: CASSFLRGGSTNEKLFF.